This T cell receptor beta chain was recovered during a study of blood T cell repertoires in COVID-19. Study-wide context: COVID-19 samples from acute and convalescent phases originated in the United States, Italy and Spain. PBMCs, B-cell-depleted T cells, or T cells were the source of the cDNA or gDNA that made up the material.

In the original analysis: The authors estimated nucleated cell counts from reference gene primer amplification. The method was immunoSEQ multiplex PCR; TCRdb's version includes in-frame clones alone and lacks a portion of them. For V, J and clone size, that table is used; D and trimming come from the DNA. The sample includes about 350,000 clones, around nine tenths of them seen just once. J was trimmed by 5 bases and V by 5 bases; bases with no gene match: 9. This CDR3 comprises 15 residues. CDR1 is LNHDA and CDR2 is SQIVND in the germline V gene (reference sequence). The clonotype originates from a woman aged 18-29 years who had recovered from COVID-19. The J gene is TRBJ2-5, the V gene TRBV19; TRBD2 agrees at 9 bases. Sequencing was done on a sample of peripheral blood. The CDR3 reads CASSAGLAGAETQYF. CDR3 DNA sequence: TGTGCCAGTAGTGCGGGACTAGCCGGAGCGGAGACCCAGTACTTC.